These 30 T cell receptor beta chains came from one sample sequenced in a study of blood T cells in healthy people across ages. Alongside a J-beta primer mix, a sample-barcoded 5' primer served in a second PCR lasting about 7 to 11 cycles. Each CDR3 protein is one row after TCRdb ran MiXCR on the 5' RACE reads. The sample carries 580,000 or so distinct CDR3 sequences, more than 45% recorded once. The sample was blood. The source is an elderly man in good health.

As DNA, the CDR3 is TGTGCCAGTAGTCCGACGGGGGGTGAGCAGTTCTTC. It specifies CASSPTGGEQFF. V usage is TRBV19 and J usage is TRBJ2-1; 7 bases fit TRBD2. CDR3 length equals 12 residues. J lost 9 bases, V lost 5 bases, and 4 bases had no gene match. Germline CDR1 reads LNHDA; CDR2 reads SQIVND (reference sequence).

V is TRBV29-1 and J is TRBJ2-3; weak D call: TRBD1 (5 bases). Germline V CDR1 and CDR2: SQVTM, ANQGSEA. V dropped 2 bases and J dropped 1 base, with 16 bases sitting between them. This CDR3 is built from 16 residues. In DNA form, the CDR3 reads TGCAGCGTTGAACCCGTGCAGGGCCCTCGCACAGATACGCAGTATTTT. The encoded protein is CSVEPVQGPRTDTQYF.

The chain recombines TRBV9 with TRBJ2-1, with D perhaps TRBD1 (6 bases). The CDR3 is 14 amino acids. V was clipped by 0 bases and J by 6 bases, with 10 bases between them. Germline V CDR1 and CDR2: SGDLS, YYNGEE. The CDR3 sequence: CASSVAGHPNEQFF. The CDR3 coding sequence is TGTGCCAGCAGCGTAGCGGGACACCCCAATGAGCAGTTCTTC. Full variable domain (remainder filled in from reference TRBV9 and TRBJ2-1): DSGVTQTPKHLITATGQRVTLRCSPRSGDLSVYWYQQSLDQGLQFLIQYYNGEERAKGNILERFSAQQFPDLHSELNLSSLELGDSALYFCASSVAGHPNEQFFGPGTRLTVL.

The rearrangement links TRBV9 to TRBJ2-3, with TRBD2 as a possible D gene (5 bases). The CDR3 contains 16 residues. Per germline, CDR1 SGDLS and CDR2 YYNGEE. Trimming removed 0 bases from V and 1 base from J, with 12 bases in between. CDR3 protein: CASSVVPGSRTDTQYF. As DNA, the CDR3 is TGTGCCAGCAGCGTAGTACCGGGAAGTCGCACAGATACGCAGTATTTT.

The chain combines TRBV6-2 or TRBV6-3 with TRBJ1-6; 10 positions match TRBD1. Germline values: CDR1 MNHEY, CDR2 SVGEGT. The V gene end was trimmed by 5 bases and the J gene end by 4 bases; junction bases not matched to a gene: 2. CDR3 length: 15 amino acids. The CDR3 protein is CASSDRGPYNSPLHF. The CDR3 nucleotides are TGTGCCAGCAGTGACAGGGGGCCGTATAATTCACCCCTCCACTTT.

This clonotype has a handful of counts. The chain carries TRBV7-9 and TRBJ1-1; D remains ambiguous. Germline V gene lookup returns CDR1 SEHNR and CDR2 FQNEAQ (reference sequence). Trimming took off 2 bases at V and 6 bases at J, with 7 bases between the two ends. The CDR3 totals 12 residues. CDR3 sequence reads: CASSLWSSEAFF. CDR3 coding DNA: TGTGCCAGCAGCTTATGGAGTTCTGAAGCTTTCTTT.

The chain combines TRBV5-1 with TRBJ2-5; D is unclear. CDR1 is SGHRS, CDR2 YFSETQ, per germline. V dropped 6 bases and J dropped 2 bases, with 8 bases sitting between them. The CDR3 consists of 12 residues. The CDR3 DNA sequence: TGCGCCAGCACACCGAATCAAGAGACCCAGTACTTC. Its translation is CASTPNQETQYF.

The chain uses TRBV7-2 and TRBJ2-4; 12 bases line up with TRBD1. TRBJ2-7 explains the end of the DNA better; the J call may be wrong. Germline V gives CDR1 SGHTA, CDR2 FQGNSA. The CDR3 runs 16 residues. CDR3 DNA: TGTGCCAGCAGTCCTCCAGGGGGACAGGGGGCCAACGAGCAGTACTTC. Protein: CASSPPGGQGANEQYF.

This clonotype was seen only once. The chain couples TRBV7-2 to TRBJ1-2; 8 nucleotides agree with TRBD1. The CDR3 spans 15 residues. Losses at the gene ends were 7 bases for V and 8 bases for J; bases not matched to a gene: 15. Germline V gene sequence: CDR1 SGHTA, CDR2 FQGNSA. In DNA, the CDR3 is TGTGCCAGCACAGGGCGTGTAGTGACAGGGGTAGGCTACACCTTC. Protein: CASTGRVVTGVGYTF.

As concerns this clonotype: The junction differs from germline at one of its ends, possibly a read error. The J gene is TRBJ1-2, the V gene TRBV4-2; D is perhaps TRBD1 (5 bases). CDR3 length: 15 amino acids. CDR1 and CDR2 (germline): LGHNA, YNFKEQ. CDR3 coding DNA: TGTGTCAGCAGCCAAGATCACCAGGGTGGCTATGGCTACACCTTC. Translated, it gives CVSSQDHQGGYGYTF.

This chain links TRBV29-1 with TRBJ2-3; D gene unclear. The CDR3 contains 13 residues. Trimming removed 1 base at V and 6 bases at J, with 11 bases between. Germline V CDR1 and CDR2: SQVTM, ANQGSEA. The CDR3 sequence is CSVEAPVGDTQYF. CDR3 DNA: TGCAGCGTTGAAGCCCCCGTAGGGGATACGCAGTATTTT.

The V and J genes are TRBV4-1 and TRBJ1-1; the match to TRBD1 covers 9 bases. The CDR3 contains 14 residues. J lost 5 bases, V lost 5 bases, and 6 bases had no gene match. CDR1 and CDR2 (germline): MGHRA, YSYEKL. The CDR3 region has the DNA TGCGCCAGCAGCACACAGGGGGCGAGGACTGAAGCTTTCTTT. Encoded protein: CASSTQGARTEAFF.

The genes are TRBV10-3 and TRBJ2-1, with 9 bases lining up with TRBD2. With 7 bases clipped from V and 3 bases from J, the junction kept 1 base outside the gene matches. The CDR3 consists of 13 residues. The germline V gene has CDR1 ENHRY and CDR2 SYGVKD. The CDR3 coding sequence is TGTGCCATCACGACTAGCGGCTACAATGAGCAGTTCTTC. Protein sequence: CAITTSGYNEQFF.

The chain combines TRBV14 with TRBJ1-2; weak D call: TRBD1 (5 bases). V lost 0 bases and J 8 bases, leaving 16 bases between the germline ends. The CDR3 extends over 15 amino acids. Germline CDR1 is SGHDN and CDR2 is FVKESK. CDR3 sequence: CASSQDPQGFQGYTF. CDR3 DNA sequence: TGTGCCAGCAGCCAAGATCCCCAGGGATTCCAAGGCTACACCTTC.

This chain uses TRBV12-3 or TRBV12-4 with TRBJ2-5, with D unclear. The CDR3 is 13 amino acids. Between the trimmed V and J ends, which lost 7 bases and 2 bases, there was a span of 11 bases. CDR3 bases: TGTGCCAGCACCCTTAGAGAACAAGAGACCCAGTACTTC. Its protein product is CASTLREQETQYF.

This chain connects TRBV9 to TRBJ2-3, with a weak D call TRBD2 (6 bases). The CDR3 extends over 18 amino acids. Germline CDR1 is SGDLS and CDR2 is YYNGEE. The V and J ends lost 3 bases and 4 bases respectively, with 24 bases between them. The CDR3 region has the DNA TGTGCCAGCAGCGGCCCCGTGTCGGGAGTCCGCCCGGCAGATACGCAGTATTTT. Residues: CASSGPVSGVRPADTQYF.

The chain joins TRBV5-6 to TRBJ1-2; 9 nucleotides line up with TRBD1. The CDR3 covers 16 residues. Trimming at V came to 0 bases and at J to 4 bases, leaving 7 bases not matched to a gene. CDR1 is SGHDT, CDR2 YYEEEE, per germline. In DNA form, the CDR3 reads TGTGCCAGCAGCTTGGACAGGGGGCCGGCACTCTATGGCTACACCTTC. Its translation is CASSLDRGPALYGYTF.

The CDR3 sequence is CASSLQARRTDTQYF. The CDR3 nucleotides read TGTGCCAGCAGCTTGCAGGCTCGGCGCACAGATACGCAGTATTTT. The chain links TRBV7-2 to TRBJ2-3; D is unresolved. CDR1 and CDR2 (germline): SGHTA, FQGNSA. Deletions cut 3 bases from V and 1 base from J, with 11 bases between. The CDR3 spans 15 residues.

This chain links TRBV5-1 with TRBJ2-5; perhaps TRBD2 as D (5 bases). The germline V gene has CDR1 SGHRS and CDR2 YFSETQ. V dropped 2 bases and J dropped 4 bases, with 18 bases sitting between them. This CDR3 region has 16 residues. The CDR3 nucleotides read TGCGCCAGCAGCTTTTCGGCGCGCCGGGGAATAGAGACCCAGTACTTC. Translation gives CASSFSARRGIETQYF.

The CDR3 spells CASSLRGGNAETQYF. Here the CDR3 DNA reads TGTGCCAGCAGTTTAAGGGGCGGCAACGCGGAGACCCAGTACTTC. The V gene is TRBV28, the J gene TRBJ2-5; TRBD1 is a possible D gene (5 bases). This CDR3 contains 15 residues. The ends were cut back, 2 bases at V and 5 bases at J, with 15 bases in the middle. CDR1 is MDHEN, CDR2 SYDVKM, per germline.

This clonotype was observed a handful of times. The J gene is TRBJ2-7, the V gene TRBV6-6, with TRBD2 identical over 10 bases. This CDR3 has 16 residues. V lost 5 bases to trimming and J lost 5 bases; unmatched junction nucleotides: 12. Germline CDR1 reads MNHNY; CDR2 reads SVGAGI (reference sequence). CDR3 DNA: TGTGCCAGCAGTCACGACTTGAGCGGGAGGGCCCACGAGCAGTACTTC. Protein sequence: CASSHDLSGRAHEQYF.

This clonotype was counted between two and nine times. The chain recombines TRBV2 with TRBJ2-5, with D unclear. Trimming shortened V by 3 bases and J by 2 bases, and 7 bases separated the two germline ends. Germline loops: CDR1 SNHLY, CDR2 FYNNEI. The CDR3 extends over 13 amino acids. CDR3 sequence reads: CASSDSPQETQYF. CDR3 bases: TGTGCCAGCAGTGATAGCCCACAAGAGACCCAGTACTTC.

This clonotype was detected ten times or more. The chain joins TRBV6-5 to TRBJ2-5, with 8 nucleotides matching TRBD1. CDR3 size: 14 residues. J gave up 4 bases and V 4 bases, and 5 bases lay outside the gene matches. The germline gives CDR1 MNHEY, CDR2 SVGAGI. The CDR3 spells CASSSDRVVETQYF. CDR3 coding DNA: TGTGCCAGCAGTTCGGACAGGGTGGTAGAGACCCAGTACTTC.

The CDR3 reads CASSYSGNSRDEQYF. In nucleotides, the CDR3 is TGTGCCAGCAGTTACAGCGGGAACTCAAGGGATGAGCAGTATTTT. V gene TRBV7-9 combines with J gene TRBJ2-3, with TRBD2 matching over 7 bases. The CDR3 consists of 15 residues. Losses at the gene ends were 6 bases for V and 11 bases for J; bases not matched to a gene: 17. Germline V gene sequence: CDR1 SEHNR, CDR2 FQNEAQ (reference sequence). Full variable domain (remainder filled in from reference TRBV7-9 and TRBJ2-3): DTGVSQNPRHKITKRGQNVTFRCDPISEHNRLYWYRQTLGQGPEFLTYFQNEAQLEKSRLLSDRFSAERPKGSFSTLEIQRTEQGDSAMYLCASSYSGNSRDEQYFGPGTRLTVL.

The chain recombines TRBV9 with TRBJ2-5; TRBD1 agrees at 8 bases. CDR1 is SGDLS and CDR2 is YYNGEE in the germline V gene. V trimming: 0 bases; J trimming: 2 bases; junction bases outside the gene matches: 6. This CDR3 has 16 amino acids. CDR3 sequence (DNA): TGTGCCAGCAGCGTAGGAGGACAGGGAATGCAAGAGACCCAGTACTTC. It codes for CASSVGGQGMQETQYF.

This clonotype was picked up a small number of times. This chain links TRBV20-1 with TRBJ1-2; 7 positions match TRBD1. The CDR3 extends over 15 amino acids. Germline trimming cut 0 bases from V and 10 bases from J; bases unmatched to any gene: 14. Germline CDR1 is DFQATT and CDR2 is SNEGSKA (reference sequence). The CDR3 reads CSARDVVQGRGAYTF. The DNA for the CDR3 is TGCAGTGCTAGAGATGTGGTACAGGGGCGGGGTGCCTACACCTTC.

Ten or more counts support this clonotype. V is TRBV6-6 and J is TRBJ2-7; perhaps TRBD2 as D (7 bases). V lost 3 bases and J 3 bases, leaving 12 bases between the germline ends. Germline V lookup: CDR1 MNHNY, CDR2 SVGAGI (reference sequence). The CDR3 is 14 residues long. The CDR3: CASSYEGGYYEQYF. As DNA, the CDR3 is TGTGCCAGCAGTTATGAGGGGGGGTACTACGAGCAGTACTTC.

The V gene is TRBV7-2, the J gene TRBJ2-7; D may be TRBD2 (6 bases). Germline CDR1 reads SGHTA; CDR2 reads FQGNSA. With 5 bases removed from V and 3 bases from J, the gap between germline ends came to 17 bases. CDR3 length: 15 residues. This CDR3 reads CASSVSSSALYEQYF. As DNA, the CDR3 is TGTGCCAGCAGCGTCTCCTCTAGCGCCCTCTACGAGCAGTACTTC.

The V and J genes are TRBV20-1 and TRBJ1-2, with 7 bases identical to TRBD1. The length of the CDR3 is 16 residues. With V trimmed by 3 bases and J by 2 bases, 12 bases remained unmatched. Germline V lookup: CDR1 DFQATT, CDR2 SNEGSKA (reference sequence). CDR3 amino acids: CSASPPGQVTNYGYTF. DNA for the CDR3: TGCAGTGCTAGCCCCCCAGGACAGGTGACAAACTATGGCTACACCTTC.

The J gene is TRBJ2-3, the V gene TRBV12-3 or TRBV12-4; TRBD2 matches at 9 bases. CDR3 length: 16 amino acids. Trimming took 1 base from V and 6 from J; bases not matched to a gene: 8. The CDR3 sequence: CASSLGGGGGPDTQYF. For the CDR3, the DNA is TGTGCCAGCAGTTTAGGGGGCGGGGGGGGACCGGATACGCAGTATTTT.